This TCR beta chain came from a study of shared clonotypes between healthy human individuals. Donors were Caucasian adults residing in Nashville, Tennessee, USA. Germline assignment: CDR1 GTSNPN and CDR2 SVGIG (reference sequence). This CDR3 spans 13 amino acids. V lost 7 bases to trimming and J lost 6 bases; unmatched junction nucleotides: 5. Notes on this clone: As yet, its antigen is unknown.

Here immunoSEQ multiplex PCR was the method, and the copy in TCRdb shows in-frame clones only, minus some. The sample carries over 150,000 clones, 65% to 70% recorded once. Study conclusions and caveats: The study sampled only blood, and tissue repertoires likely differ.

The chain links TRBV30 to TRBJ2-7; 14 nucleotides line up with TRBD2. This TCR came from a man between 25 and 39 years old in good health. Sequenced input: memory CD4+ T cells sorted from blood. Subset described: CD45RA-negative fraction. This chain's CDR3 is CASGLAGDLEQYF. CDR3 in DNA: TGTGCCTCGGGACTAGCGGGAGACCTCGAGCAGTACTTC.